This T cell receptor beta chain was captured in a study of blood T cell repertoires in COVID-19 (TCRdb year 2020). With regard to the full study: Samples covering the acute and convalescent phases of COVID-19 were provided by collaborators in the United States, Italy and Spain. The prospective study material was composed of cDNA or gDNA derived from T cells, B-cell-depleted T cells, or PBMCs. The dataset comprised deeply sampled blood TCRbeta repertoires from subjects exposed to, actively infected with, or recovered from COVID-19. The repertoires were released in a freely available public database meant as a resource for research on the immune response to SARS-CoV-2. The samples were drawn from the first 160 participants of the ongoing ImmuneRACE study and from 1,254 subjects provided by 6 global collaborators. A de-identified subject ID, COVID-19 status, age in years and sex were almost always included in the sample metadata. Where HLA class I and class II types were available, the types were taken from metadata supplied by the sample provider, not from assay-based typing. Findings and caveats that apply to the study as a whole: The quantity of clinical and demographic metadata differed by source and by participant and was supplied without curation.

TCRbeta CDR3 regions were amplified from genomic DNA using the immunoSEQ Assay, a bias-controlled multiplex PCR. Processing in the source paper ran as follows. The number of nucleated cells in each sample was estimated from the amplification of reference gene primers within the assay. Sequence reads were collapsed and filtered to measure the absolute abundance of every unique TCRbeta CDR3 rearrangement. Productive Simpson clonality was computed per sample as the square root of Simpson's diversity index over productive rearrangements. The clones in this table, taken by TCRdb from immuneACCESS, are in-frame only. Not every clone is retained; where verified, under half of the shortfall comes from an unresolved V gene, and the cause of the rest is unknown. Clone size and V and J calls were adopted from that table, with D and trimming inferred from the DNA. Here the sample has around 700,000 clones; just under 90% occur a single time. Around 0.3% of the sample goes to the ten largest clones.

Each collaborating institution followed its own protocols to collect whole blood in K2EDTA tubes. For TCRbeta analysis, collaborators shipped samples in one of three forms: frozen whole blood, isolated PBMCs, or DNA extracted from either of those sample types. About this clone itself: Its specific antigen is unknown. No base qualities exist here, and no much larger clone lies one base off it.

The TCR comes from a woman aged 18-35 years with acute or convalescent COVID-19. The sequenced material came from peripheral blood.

The CDR3 region has the sequence CASSLGQGFYGYTF. The sequenced DNA is TGTGCCAGCAGCTTAGGCCAGGGCTTCTATGGCTACACCTTC. In this chain, TRBV13 is recombined with TRBJ1-2; TRBD1 is a possible D gene, resting on 5 matching bases. The germline V gene encodes CDR1 PRHDT and CDR2 FYEKMQ (reference sequence). Including the terminal cysteine and phenylalanine, the CDR3 comprises 14 residues. This entry keeps only the CDR3 DNA: 42 bases, framed from base 1. Deletion took 0 bases off V and 4 bases off J, with a span of 9 bases between the germline ends.